This is a list of T cell receptor beta chains from one sample in a study of identical twins. MiXCR was run by TCRdb on the 5' RACE reads, yielding one entry per CDR3 protein. This sample has 1.5 million to 2 million distinct CDR3 sequences; less than 40% occur once, and the top ten carry 0.25% to 0.3%. Source material: cord blood. The receptors derive from a newborn girl in good health. Each CDR3 is given with its conserved first and last residue. Each record gives: clone size, J gene, V gene, D gene, CDR3 DNA, CDR3 protein. D genes are given only for firm matches. Size is omitted from some rows. Given values are once, few, many or a class for expanded clones.

abundance: -
j_gene: TRBJ2-3
v_gene: TRBV2
d_gene: -
CDR3nt: TGTGCCAGCAGAGGACAGGGACTAAAGACAGATACGCAGTATTTT
CDR3aa: CASRGQGLKTDTQYF

abundance: -
j_gene: TRBJ1-5
v_gene: TRBV24-1
d_gene: -
CDR3nt: TGTGCCACCAGTGACCAGGGAAACAATCAGCCCCAGCATTTT
CDR3aa: CATSDQGNNQPQHF

abundance: -
j_gene: TRBJ2-5
v_gene: TRBV25-1
d_gene: TRBD1
CDR3nt: TGTGCCAGCAGTGAATCTCCGGGACAGTTGAAAGAGACCCAGTACTTC
CDR3aa: CASSESPGQLKETQYF

abundance: -
j_gene: TRBJ1-3
v_gene: TRBV3-1
d_gene: -
CDR3nt: TGTGCCAGCAGCCAAAAAAACACCATATATTTT
CDR3aa: CASSQKNTIYF

abundance: -
j_gene: TRBJ2-3
v_gene: TRBV11-2
d_gene: -
CDR3nt: TGTGCCAGCAGCTGGCCGGGGGTCCCAGATACGCAGTATTTT
CDR3aa: CASSWPGVPDTQYF

abundance: -
j_gene: TRBJ2-1
v_gene: TRBV6-6
d_gene: TRBD2
CDR3nt: TGTGCCAGCAGTTACCGTGCGGGAGCTTGGGATGAGCAGTTCTTC
CDR3aa: CASSYRAGAWDEQFF

abundance: -
j_gene: TRBJ1-3
v_gene: TRBV12-3/TRBV12-4
d_gene: -
CDR3nt: TGTGCCAGCAGTTCAAGGGGCAACTCTGGAAACACCATATATTTT
CDR3aa: CASSSRGNSGNTIYF

abundance: many
j_gene: TRBJ2-5
v_gene: TRBV20-1
d_gene: -
CDR3nt: TGCAGTGCTAGAGTGGCGGGGAAGACCCAGTACTTC
CDR3aa: CSARVAGKTQYF

abundance: few
j_gene: TRBJ1-6
v_gene: TRBV20-1
d_gene: -
CDR3nt: TGCAGTGCTGGGGGCGGAAATTCACCCCTCCACTTT
CDR3aa: CSAGGGNSPLHF

abundance: -
j_gene: TRBJ2-3
v_gene: TRBV27
d_gene: -
CDR3nt: TGTGCCAGCAGCACTCACCCTAGCACAGATACGCAGTATTTT
CDR3aa: CASSTHPSTDTQYF

abundance: -
j_gene: TRBJ2-1
v_gene: TRBV7-2
d_gene: TRBD2
CDR3nt: TGTGCCAGCAGCCCAACTTTCGGGACTAGCACTTACAATGAGCAGTTCTTC
CDR3aa: CASSPTFGTSTYNEQFF